A selection of T cell receptor beta chains follows, all from one sample in a study of shared clonotypes between healthy human individuals. Method: immunoSEQ multiplex PCR; TCRdb's copy keeps in-frame clones and lacks some. The data show about 610,000 clones, with about 96% seen just once and about 0.12% held by the top ten. Source material: naive CD8+ T cells sorted from blood. These receptors originate from a woman aged 30 to 39 in good health. Each CDR3 is given with its conserved first and last residue. Each record gives: clone size, J gene, V gene, D gene, CDR3 DNA, CDR3 protein. D genes are given only for firm matches. Rows may omit the clone size; those that give it use once, few, many or a size class.

>NA|TRBJ2-7|TRBV4-1|NA
TGCGCCAGCAGCCAAGATGGGGGGTTTGGCTACGAGCAGTACTTC
CASSQDGGFGYEQYF
>NA|TRBJ2-7|TRBV5-6|NA
TGTGCCAGCAGCCCGGGGGTGGGGGCCTACGAGCAGTACTTC
CASSPGVGAYEQYF
>NA|TRBJ2-6|TRBV7-6|NA
TGTGCCAGCAGCTTAGCGCCCGGGGCTGGGGCCAACGTCCTGACTTTC
CASSLAPGAGANVLTF
>NA|TRBJ2-1|TRBV27|NA
TGTGCCAGCAGTTTTGGGACGGGCAATGAGCAGTTCTTC
CASSFGTGNEQFF
>NA|TRBJ1-2|TRBV11-2|TRBD1
TGTGCCAGCAGCTTAGATCCCACACAGGGGGGAGGATATGGCTACACCTTC
CASSLDPTQGGGYGYTF
>NA|TRBJ2-1|TRBV28|NA
TGTGCCAGCAGTTTACCCCACGGCAATGAGCAGTTCTTC
CASSLPHGNEQFF
>NA|TRBJ2-1|TRBV5-6|NA
TGTGCCAGCAGCTCGGACGAGAATGAGCAGTTCTTC
CASSSDENEQFF
>NA|TRBJ2-7|TRBV5-6|NA
TGTGCCAGCAGGCCCGGTCCCTCCTACGAGCAGTACTTC
CASRPGPSYEQYF
>once|TRBJ2-3|TRBV27|TRBD2
TGTGCCAGCATGCAGACTAGCAGATATAGCACAGATACGCAGTATTTT
CASMQTSRYSTDTQYF
>NA|TRBJ2-5|TRBV7-8|NA
TGTGCCAGCAGCAGACCAGAGACCCAGTACTTC
CASSRPETQYF
>once|TRBJ2-1|TRBV29-1|NA
TGCAGCGTAGTTGGCGGCGGGGTTGCCACCAATGAGCAGTTCTTC
CSVVGGGVATNEQFF
>NA|TRBJ2-7|TRBV27|NA
TGTGCCAGCAATTCGGGAATCCTAGGCGAGCAGTACTTC
CASNSGILGEQYF
>NA|TRBJ1-1|TRBV7-8|NA
TGTGCCAGCAGCGACCTCCCAGGGGACACTGAAGCTTTCTTT
CASSDLPGDTEAFF
>NA|TRBJ1-1|TRBV5-1|NA
TGCGCCAGCAGACGATGGACAGCCAACACTGAAGCTTTCTTT
CASRRWTANTEAFF
>NA|TRBJ1-6|TRBV27|NA
TGTGCCAGCACCGAGGGGGTGCAGTATTCACCCCTCCACTTT
CASTEGVQYSPLHF
>NA|TRBJ2-1|TRBV27|TRBD2
TGTGCCAGCAGTAGCGCAGCGGGACCTTCCTACAATGAGCAGTTCTTC
CASSSAAGPSYNEQFF
>NA|TRBJ2-3|TRBV4-1|NA
TGCGCCAGCAGCCAAGATCGAGCTCCCCTCACGGACCCCACAGATACGCAGTATTTT
CASSQDRAPLTDPTDTQYF
>NA|TRBJ2-7|TRBV28|TRBD2
TGTGCCACCCTAACTAGCGGGGTTGTTTACGAGCAGTACTTC
CATLTSGVVYEQYF
>NA|TRBJ2-7|TRBV2|NA
TGTGCCAGCAGGTCCATCAGCGTCGGGTACGAGCAGTACTTC
CASRSISVGYEQYF
>NA|TRBJ1-1|TRBV4-1|NA
TGCGCCAGCAGCCAAGGAACAGGGATGAACACTGAAGCTTTCTTT
CASSQGTGMNTEAFF
>NA|TRBJ1-2|TRBV7-9|NA
TGTGCCAGCAGCTTATCGTTCAGCCTCTATGGCTACACCTTC
CASSLSFSLYGYTF
>NA|TRBJ2-1|TRBV29-1|NA
TGCAGCGTCAAGACGGGGACCTACAATGAGCAGTTCTTC
CSVKTGTYNEQFF
>NA|TRBJ1-1|TRBV28|NA
TGTGCCAGCAGTTTATATCAGGAAGTCGCTGAAGCTTTCTTT
CASSLYQEVAEAFF
>NA|TRBJ2-7|TRBV27|TRBD2
TGTGCCAGCAGCTCCGGACTAGCGGGAGTTATCGAGCAGTACTTC
CASSSGLAGVIEQYF
>once|TRBJ2-7|TRBV7-8|NA
TGTGCCAGCAGCTTAAGGGGGAACCCCTACGAGCAGTACTTC
CASSLRGNPYEQYF
>NA|TRBJ2-7|TRBV28|NA
TGTGCCAGCAGTTTTGACTTCTCCTACGAGCAGTACTTC
CASSFDFSYEQYF
>NA|TRBJ1-1|TRBV7-6|TRBD1
TGTGCCAGCAGCCTAATGACAGGGGACACTGAAGCTTTCTTT
CASSLMTGDTEAFF
>once|TRBJ1-2|TRBV9|NA
TGTGCCAGCAGCGTAACAGGGATTAGCTATGGCTACACCTTC
CASSVTGISYGYTF
>NA|TRBJ2-7|TRBV13|TRBD2
TGTGCCAGCAGCTTAGGTCTCCCTAGCGGGAGATACGAGCAGTACTTC
CASSLGLPSGRYEQYF
>NA|TRBJ2-7|TRBV19|NA
TGTGCCAGTAGTATAGACCCAGCCCCATCCTACGAGCAGTACTTC
CASSIDPAPSYEQYF
>NA|TRBJ2-3|TRBV11-3|TRBD2
TGTGCCAGCAGTCCTGGGCCCCCGGGACTAGCGGGAGGTTTCACAGATACGCAGTATTTT
CASSPGPPGLAGGFTDTQYF
>NA|TRBJ1-1|TRBV29-1|NA
TGCAGCGTTGAATACGTAGGTAAAGGGCTGACTGAAGCTTTCTTT
CSVEYVGKGLTEAFF